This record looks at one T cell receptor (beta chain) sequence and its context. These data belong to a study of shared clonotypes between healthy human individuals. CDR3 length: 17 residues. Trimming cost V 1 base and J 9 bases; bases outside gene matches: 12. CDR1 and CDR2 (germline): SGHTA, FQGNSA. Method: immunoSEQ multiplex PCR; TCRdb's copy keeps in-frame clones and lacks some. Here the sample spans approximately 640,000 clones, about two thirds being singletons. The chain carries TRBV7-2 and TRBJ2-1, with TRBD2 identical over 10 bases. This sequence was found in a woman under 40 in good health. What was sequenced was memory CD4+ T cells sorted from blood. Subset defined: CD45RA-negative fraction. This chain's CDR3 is CASSLVVSSSGSREQFF. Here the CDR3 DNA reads TGTGCCAGCAGCTTAGTGGTGTCGTCTAGCGGGAGCCGTGAGCAGTTCTTC.